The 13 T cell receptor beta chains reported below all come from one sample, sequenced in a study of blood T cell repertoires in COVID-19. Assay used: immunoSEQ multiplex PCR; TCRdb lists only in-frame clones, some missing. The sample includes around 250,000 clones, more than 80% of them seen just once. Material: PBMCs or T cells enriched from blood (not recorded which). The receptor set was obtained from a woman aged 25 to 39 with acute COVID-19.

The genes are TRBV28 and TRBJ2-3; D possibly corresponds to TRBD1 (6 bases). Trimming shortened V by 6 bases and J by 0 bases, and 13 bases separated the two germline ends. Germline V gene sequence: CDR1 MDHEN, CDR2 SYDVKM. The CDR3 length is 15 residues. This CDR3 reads CASSPYRDSTDTQYF. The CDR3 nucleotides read TGTGCCAGCAGCCCTTACAGGGATAGCACAGATACGCAGTATTTT.

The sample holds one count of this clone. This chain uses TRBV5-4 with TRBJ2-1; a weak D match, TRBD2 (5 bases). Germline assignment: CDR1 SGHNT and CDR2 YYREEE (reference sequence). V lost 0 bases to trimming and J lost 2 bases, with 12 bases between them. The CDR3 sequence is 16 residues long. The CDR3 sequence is CASSLDSGRTYNEQFF. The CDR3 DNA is TGTGCCAGCAGCTTGGACAGCGGACGGACCTACAATGAGCAGTTCTTC.

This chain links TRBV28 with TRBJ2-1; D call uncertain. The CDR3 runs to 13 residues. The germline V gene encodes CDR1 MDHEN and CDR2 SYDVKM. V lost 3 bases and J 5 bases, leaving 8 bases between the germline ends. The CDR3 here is CASSLTQDNEQFF. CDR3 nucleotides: TGTGCCAGCAGTTTGACACAAGACAATGAGCAGTTCTTC. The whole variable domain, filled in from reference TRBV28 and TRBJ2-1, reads DVKVTQSSRYLVKRTGEKVFLECVQDMDHENMFWYRQDPGLGLRLIYFSYDVKMKEKGDIPEGYSVSREKKERFSLILESASTNQTSMYLCASSLTQDNEQFFGPGTRLTVL.

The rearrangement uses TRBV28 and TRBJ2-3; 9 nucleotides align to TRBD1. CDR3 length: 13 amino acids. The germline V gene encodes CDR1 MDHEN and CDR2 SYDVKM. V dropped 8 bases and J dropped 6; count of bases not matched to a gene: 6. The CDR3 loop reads CASGGQGMDTQYF. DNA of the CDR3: TGTGCCAGCGGGGGACAGGGTATGGATACGCAGTATTTT.

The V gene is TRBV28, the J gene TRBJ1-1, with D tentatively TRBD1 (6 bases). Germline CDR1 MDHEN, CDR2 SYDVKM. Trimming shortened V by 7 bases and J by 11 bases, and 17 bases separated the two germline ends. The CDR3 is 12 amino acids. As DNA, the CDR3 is TGTGCCAGCACCCCGGGGACAAGATTCGCTTTCTTT. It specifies CASTPGTRFAFF.

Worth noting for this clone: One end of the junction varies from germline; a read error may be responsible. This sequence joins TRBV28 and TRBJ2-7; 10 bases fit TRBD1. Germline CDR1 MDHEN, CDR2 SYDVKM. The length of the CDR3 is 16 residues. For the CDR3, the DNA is TGTGCCAGTGCGACAGGGGGCGCGCGGCCCCCCTACGGGCAGTACTTC. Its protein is CASATGGARPPYGQYF.

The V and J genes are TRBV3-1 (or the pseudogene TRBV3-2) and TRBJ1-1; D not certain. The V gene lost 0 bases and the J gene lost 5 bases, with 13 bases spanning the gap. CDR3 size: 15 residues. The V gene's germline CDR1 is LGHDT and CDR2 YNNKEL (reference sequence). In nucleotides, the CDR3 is TGTGCCAGCAGCCAAGATGTTTTAAGGCGGACTGAAGCTTTCTTT. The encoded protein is CASSQDVLRRTEAFF.

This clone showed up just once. Here the CDR3 DNA reads TGTGCCAGCAGTTTAACCCAGGGGGCGGGTGAAGCTTTCTTT. This gives the protein CASSLTQGAGEAFF. The chain employs TRBV28 and TRBJ1-1, with 8 bases identical to TRBD1. Germline assignment: CDR1 MDHEN and CDR2 SYDVKM. V was clipped by 2 bases and J by 7 bases; unmatched bases: 6. The CDR3 has 14 amino acids.

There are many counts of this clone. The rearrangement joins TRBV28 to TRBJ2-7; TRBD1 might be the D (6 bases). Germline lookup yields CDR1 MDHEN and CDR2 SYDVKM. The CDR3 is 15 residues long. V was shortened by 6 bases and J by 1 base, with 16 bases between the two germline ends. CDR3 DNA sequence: TGTGCCAGCAGGTATCAAGGGGGTGGGTCCTACGAGCAGTACTTC. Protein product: CASRYQGGGSYEQYF.

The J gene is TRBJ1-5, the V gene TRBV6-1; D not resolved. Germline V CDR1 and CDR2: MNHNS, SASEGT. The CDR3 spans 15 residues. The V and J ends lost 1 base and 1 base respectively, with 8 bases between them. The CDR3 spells CASSEDPESNQPQHF. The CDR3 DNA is TGTGCCAGCAGTGAAGACCCGGAGAGCAATCAGCCCCAGCATTTT.

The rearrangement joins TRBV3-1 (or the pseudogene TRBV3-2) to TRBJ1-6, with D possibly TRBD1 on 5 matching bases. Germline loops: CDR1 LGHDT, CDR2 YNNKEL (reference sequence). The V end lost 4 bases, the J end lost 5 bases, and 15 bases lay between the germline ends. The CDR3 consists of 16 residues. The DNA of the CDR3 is TGTGCCAGCAGCCCGCTCGGGGGGGGAAATAATTCACCCCTCCACTTT. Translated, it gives CASSPLGGGNNSPLHF.

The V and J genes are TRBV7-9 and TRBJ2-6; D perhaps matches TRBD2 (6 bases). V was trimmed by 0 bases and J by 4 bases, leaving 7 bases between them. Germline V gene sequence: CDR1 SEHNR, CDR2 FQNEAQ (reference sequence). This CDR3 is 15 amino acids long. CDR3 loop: CASSLAGGGANVLTF. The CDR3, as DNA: TGTGCCAGCAGCTTAGCCGGAGGGGGGGCCAACGTCCTGACTTTC.

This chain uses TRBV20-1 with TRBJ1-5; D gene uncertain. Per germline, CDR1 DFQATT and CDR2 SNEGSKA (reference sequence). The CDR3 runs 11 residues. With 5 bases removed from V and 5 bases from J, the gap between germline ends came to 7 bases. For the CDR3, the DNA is TGCAGTGCTGAGAGGGATCAGCCCCAGCATTTT. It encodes CSAERDQPQHF.